This T cell receptor (beta chain) was captured by sequencing in a study of regulatory T cells in long-lasting Graves disease. The wider study: New Graves' disease cases had less than 3 months of antithyroid drugs.

Library construction for TCR beta used iRepertoire HTBI primers and Arm-PCR of CDR3 regions. One entry per CDR3 protein, called by TCRdb with MiXCR from the multiplex PCR reads. The table records more than 400,000 distinct CDR3 sequences, around 17% of them present only once. In regard to this clonotype: With only one base between it and a far larger clone, this is likely a read error.

The CDR3 has 18 amino acids. Trimming left V 5 bases short and J 3 bases short, with 25 bases between. Germline V gives CDR1 SGHAT, CDR2 FQDESV (reference sequence). Time point indicated: newly diagnosed GD, antithyroid drugs for less than 3 months. RNA from PBMCs was the source of the TCR library. The same sample was also used in a study of T cells in Graves' hyperthyroidism and ophthalmopathy.

Sequenced here: peripheral blood mononuclear cells (PBMCs), sampled at new diagnosis, from a patient treated with antithyroid drugs. This chain links TRBV11-1 with TRBJ1-1; D not certain. The source of this sequence is a woman younger than 45 with Graves disease. The chain's CDR3 is CASSETFSRGRKDTEAFF. CDR3 DNA sequence: TGTGCCAGCAGCGAAACGTTTAGCCGCGGGCGGAAGGACACTGAAGCTTTCTTT. The variable domain in full, with the rest retrieved from reference TRBV11-1 and TRBJ1-1, is EAEVAQSPRYKITEKSQAVAFWCDPISGHATLYWYRQILGQGPELLVQFQDESVVDDSQLPKDRFSAERLKGVDSTLKIQPAELGDSAMYLCASSETFSRGRKDTEAFFGQGTRLTVV.